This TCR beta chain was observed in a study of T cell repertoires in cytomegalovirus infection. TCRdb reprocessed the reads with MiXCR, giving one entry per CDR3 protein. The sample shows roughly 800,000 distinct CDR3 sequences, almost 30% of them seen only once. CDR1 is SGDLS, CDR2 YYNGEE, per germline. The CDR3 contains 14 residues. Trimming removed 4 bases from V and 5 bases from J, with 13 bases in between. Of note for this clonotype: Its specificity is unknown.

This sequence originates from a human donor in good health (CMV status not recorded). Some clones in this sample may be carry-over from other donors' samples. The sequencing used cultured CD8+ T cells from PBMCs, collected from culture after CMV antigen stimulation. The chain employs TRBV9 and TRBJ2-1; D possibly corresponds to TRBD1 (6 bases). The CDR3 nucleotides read TGTGCCAGCAGCTCCGGGACACTTAACAATGAGCAGTTCTTC. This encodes CASSSGTLNNEQFF.